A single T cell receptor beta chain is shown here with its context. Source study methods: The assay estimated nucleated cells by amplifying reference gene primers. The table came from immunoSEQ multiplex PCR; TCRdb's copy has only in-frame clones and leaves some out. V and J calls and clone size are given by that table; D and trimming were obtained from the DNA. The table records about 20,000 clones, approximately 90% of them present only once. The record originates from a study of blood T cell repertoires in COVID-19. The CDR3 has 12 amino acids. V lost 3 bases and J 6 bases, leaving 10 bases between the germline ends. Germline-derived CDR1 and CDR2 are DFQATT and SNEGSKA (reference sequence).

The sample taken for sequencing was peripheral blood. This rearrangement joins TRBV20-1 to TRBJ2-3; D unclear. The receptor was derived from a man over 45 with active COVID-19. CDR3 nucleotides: TGCAGTGCTAGTCTTCTTCGGGATACGCAGTATTTT. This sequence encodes CSASLLRDTQYF.